Below are 22 T cell receptor beta chains sequenced from a single sample in a study of blood T cell repertoires in COVID-19. TCRdb's copy holds only in-frame clones and misses some; the assay was immunoSEQ multiplex PCR. The table includes about 220,000 clones, 88% detected once. Input material: PBMCs or T cells enriched from blood (not recorded which). These receptors all stem from a woman in her fifties or sixties with acute COVID-19.

The chain uses TRBV4-3 and TRBJ1-6, with TRBD1 identical over 10 bases. Trimming removed 0 bases from V and 7 bases from J; junction bases left unmatched: 9. Germline V lookup: CDR1 LGHNA, CDR2 YSLEER. There are 18 residues in the CDR3. This CDR3 is CASSQDHARTGGNSPLHF. The CDR3, as DNA: TGCGCCAGCAGCCAAGACCACGCCAGGACAGGGGGAAATTCACCCCTCCACTTT.

This clone was observed once. V gene TRBV27 combines with J gene TRBJ1-5, with TRBD1 matching 7 bases. V dropped 6 bases and J dropped 3; count of bases not matched to a gene: 8. Germline CDR1 reads MNHEY; CDR2 reads SMNVEV (reference sequence). The CDR3 loop spans 15 amino acids. The CDR3 DNA sequence: TGTGCCAGCAGCCCATTGGGACAGACCAATCAGCCCCAGCATTTT. This translates into CASSPLGQTNQPQHF.

The gene calls are TRBV5-1 and TRBJ2-2; no firm D call. V gave up 1 base and J gave up 4 bases, with 5 bases separating them. The CDR3 covers 13 residues. Germline V gene sequence: CDR1 SGHRS, CDR2 YFSETQ. The CDR3 sequence is CASSLSGTGELFF. The CDR3 nucleotides are TGCGCCAGCAGCTTGTCCGGCACCGGGGAGCTGTTTTTT.

V usage is TRBV18 and J usage is TRBJ2-3; TRBD2 matches 8 bases. Trimming at V came to 4 bases and at J to 0 bases, leaving 12 bases not matched to a gene. The CDR3 has 18 residues. CDR1 KGHSH and CDR2 LQKENI come from the germline V gene. In nucleotides, the CDR3 is TGTGCCAGCTCACGGGCTAGCGGGCCCTCAATGAGCACAGATACGCAGTATTTT. Translating gives CASSRASGPSMSTDTQYF.

The gene calls are TRBV11-3 and TRBJ2-5; TRBD1 aligns across 11 bases. CDR3 length: 14 residues. After removal of 5 bases from V and 3 bases from J, the junction contained 2 bases not matched to a gene. From germline, CDR1 is SGHNT and CDR2 YENEEA. The CDR3 coding sequence is TGTGCCAGCAGCCGGACAGGGGGCGAAGAGACCCAGTACTTC. This sequence encodes CASSRTGGEETQYF.

The V and J genes are TRBV18 and TRBJ1-1; D uncertain. Germline V CDR1 and CDR2: KGHSH, LQKENI. This CDR3 spans 13 amino acids. The V end was cut by 6 bases, the J end by 4 bases, with 12 bases between. CDR3 protein: CASSTRSGTEAFF. The DNA for the CDR3 is TGTGCCAGCTCTACCCGGAGTGGCACTGAAGCTTTCTTT. The full variable domain, rest sourced from reference TRBV18 and TRBJ1-1, is NAGVMQNPRHLVRRRGQEARLRCSPMKGHSHVYWYRQLPEEGLKFMVYLQKENIIDESGMPKERFSAEFPKEGPSILRIQQVVRGDSAAYFCASSTRSGTEAFFGQGTRLTVV.

The J gene is TRBJ2-2, the V gene TRBV5-4; TRBD2 agrees at 7 bases. Germline assignment: CDR1 SGHNT and CDR2 YYREEE (reference sequence). There are 15 residues in the CDR3. Losses at the gene ends were 4 bases for V and 0 bases for J; bases not matched to a gene: 3. CDR3 DNA: TGTGCCAGCAGCAGGGACTACGCGAACACCGGGGAGCTGTTTTTT. This gives the protein CASSRDYANTGELFF.

Only one count was recorded for this clone. The rearrangement links TRBV6-4 to TRBJ2-1; 8 nucleotides line up with TRBD1. The germline V gene has CDR1 MRHNA and CDR2 SNTAGT. This CDR3 contains 17 residues. The trim removed 0 bases at V and 11 bases at J, leaving 15 bases unmatched. The CDR3 DNA follows: TGTGCCAGCAGTGACTCGATGGCGACAGGGGAGTCCGTGCAGCAGTTCTTC. Translating it yields CASSDSMATGESVQQFF.

This chain uses TRBV27 with TRBJ1-5; 9 bases agree with TRBD1. CDR1 is MNHEY, CDR2 SMNVEV, per germline (reference sequence). The CDR3 has 15 amino acids. The J segment lost 3 bases and the V segment lost 4 bases, leaving 4 bases of the junction unmatched. The CDR3 DNA sequence: TGTGCCAGCAGTTCCGGGACAGGGCTCAATCAGCCCCAGCATTTT. It yields the protein CASSSGTGLNQPQHF.

The chain uses TRBV4-2 and TRBJ2-7; tentative D call: TRBD2 (6 bases). V was cut by 0 bases and J by 3 bases, with 15 bases left in between. Germline V gives CDR1 LGHNA, CDR2 YNFKEQ. The length of the CDR3 is 16 residues. The CDR3 DNA is TGTGCCAGCAGCCAAGAAGGAGGGAGCGGGTTCTACGAGCAGTACTTC. Protein product: CASSQEGGSGFYEQYF.

The V gene is TRBV5-1, the J gene TRBJ2-7; 10 nucleotides align to TRBD2. The CDR3 totals 16 residues. V shed 0 bases, J shed 2 bases, and the junction held 5 bases outside the gene matches. Germline CDR1 reads SGHRS; CDR2 reads YFSETQ. Written as DNA, the CDR3 is TGCGCCAGCAGCTTGGAGCTAGCGGGAGCAGCCTACGAGCAGTACTTC. Translation gives CASSLELAGAAYEQYF.

This clone was counted once. This rearrangement joins TRBV28 to TRBJ2-3, with TRBD2 matching over 12 bases. V dropped 4 bases and J dropped 0; count of bases not matched to a gene: 5. CDR3 length: 17 residues. The germline V gene encodes CDR1 MDHEN and CDR2 SYDVKM. CDR3 sequence (DNA): TGTGCCAGCAGTTCCCGGGGACTAGCGGGTAGCACAGATACGCAGTATTTT. Amino acids: CASSSRGLAGSTDTQYF.

V usage is TRBV11-1 and J usage is TRBJ2-3, with TRBD2 identical over 7 bases. CDR3 length: 16 residues. Trimming cost V 1 base and J 0 bases; bases outside gene matches: 4. The germline CDR1 and CDR2 sequences are SGHAT and FQDESV (reference sequence). CDR3 residues: CASSLVASGSTDTQYF. For the CDR3, the DNA is TGTGCCAGCAGCTTAGTCGCTAGCGGAAGCACAGATACGCAGTATTTT.

This chain uses TRBV19 with TRBJ1-1; 8 bases line up with TRBD1. The V segment lost 7 bases and the J segment 1 base; nucleotides outside the gene matches: 8. Germline CDR1 is LNHDA and CDR2 is SQIVND (reference sequence). This CDR3 is built from 15 residues. Written as DNA, the CDR3 is TGTGCCAGTACCCCGACAGGGGTCTCGAACACTGAAGCTTTCTTT. Translated, it gives CASTPTGVSNTEAFF.

V usage is TRBV24-1 and J usage is TRBJ1-2; 7 bases line up with TRBD1. In germline, CDR1 is KGHDR, CDR2 SFDVKD. V lost 4 bases to trimming and J lost 4 bases; unmatched junction nucleotides: 5. CDR3 size: 14 residues. CDR3 sequence reads: CATSDSTGIYGYTF. The CDR3 nucleotides read TGTGCCACCAGTGACTCGACAGGGATCTATGGCTACACCTTC.

V gene TRBV7-2 combines with J gene TRBJ1-6; D is possibly TRBD1 (5 bases). From germline, CDR1 is SGHTA and CDR2 FQGNSA. The CDR3 runs 14 residues. Trimming removed 5 bases from V and 3 bases from J, with 8 bases in between. The CDR3 here is CASSAGHYNSPLHF. The CDR3 DNA sequence: TGTGCCAGCAGCGCCGGACACTATAATTCACCCCTCCACTTT.

The chain joins TRBV9 to TRBJ1-2, with a tentative D call TRBD1 (6 bases). The V gene's germline CDR1 is SGDLS and CDR2 YYNGEE. Trimming stripped 4 bases from V and 4 bases from J, with 17 bases between. The CDR3 contains 15 residues. The CDR3 sequence: CASSSIDRDTYGYTF. The CDR3 region has the DNA TGTGCCAGCAGCTCCATCGATCGGGACACCTATGGCTACACCTTC.

This chain joins TRBV12-3 or TRBV12-4 and TRBJ2-7, with D possibly matching TRBD1 (6 bases). The CDR3 sequence is 13 residues long. The ends were cut back, 6 bases at V and 4 bases at J, with 13 bases in the middle. CDR3 sequence: CASSQDSQYEQYF. Here the CDR3 DNA reads TGTGCCAGCAGCCAGGACAGTCAGTACGAGCAGTACTTC.

This clone appeared once. The chain joins TRBV5-1 to TRBJ1-2; TRBD1 might be the D (5 bases). There are 13 residues in the CDR3. Per germline, CDR1 SGHRS and CDR2 YFSETQ. The V and J ends lost 0 bases and 7 bases respectively, with 10 bases between them. CDR3 DNA sequence: TGCGCCAGCAGCTTGGAAGGGGCGCGTGGCTACACCTTC. Its translation is CASSLEGARGYTF.

Here the CDR3 reads CASSGKDRGSPLHF. The CDR3 nucleotides are TGTGCCAGCAGTGGCAAGGACAGGGGGTCACCCCTCCACTTT. The V and J genes are TRBV2 and TRBJ1-6, with TRBD1 matching over 10 bases. With 4 bases clipped from V and 10 bases from J, the junction kept 4 bases outside the gene matches. CDR1 SNHLY and CDR2 FYNNEI come from the germline V gene. The CDR3 has 14 amino acids.

This chain joins TRBV7-2 and TRBJ1-2, with 9 bases matching TRBD1. The J segment lost 1 base and the V segment lost 6 bases, leaving 3 bases of the junction unmatched. Germline V CDR1 and CDR2: SGHTA, FQGNSA. The CDR3 is 14 amino acids. The CDR3 is CASSLDRGNYGYTF. CDR3 nucleotide sequence: TGTGCCAGCAGTCTGGACAGGGGTAACTATGGCTACACCTTC.

The rearrangement links TRBV28 to TRBJ1-2; D ambiguous. Germline CDR1 MDHEN, CDR2 SYDVKM. This CDR3 has 13 residues. The ends were cut back, 5 bases at V and 4 bases at J, with 11 bases in the middle. CDR3 coding DNA: TGTGCCAGCAGTCCCCGTCCGGTCTATGGCTACACCTTC. This gives the protein CASSPRPVYGYTF.